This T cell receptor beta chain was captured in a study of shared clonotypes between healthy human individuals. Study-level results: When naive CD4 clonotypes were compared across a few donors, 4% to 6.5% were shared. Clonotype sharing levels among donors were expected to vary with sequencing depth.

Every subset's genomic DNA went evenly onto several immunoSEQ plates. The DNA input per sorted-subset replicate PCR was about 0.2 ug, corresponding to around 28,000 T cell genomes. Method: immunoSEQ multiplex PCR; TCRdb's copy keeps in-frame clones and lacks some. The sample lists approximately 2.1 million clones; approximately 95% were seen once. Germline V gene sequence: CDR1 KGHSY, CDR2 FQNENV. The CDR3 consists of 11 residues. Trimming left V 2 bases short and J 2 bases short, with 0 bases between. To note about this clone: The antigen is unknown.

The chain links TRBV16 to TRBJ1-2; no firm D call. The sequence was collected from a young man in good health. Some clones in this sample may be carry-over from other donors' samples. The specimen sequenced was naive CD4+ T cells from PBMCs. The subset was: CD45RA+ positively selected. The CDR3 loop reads CASSQNYGYTF. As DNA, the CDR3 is TGTGCCAGCAGCCAAAACTATGGCTACACCTTC.